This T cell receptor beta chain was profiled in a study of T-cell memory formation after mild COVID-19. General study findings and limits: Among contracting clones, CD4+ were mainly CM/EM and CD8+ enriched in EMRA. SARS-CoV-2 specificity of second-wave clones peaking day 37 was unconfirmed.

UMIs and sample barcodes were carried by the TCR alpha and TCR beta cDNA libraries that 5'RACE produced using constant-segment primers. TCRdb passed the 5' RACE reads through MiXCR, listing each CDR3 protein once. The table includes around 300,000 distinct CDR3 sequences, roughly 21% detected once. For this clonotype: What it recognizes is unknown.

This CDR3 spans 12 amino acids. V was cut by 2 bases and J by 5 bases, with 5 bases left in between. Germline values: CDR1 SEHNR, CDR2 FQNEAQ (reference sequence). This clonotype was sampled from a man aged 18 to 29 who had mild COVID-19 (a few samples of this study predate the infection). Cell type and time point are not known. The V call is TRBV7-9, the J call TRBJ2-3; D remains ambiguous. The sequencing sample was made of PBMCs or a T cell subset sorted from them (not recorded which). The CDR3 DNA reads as TGTGCCAGCAGCTTATGGGGAGATACGCAGTATTTT. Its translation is CASSLWGDTQYF.